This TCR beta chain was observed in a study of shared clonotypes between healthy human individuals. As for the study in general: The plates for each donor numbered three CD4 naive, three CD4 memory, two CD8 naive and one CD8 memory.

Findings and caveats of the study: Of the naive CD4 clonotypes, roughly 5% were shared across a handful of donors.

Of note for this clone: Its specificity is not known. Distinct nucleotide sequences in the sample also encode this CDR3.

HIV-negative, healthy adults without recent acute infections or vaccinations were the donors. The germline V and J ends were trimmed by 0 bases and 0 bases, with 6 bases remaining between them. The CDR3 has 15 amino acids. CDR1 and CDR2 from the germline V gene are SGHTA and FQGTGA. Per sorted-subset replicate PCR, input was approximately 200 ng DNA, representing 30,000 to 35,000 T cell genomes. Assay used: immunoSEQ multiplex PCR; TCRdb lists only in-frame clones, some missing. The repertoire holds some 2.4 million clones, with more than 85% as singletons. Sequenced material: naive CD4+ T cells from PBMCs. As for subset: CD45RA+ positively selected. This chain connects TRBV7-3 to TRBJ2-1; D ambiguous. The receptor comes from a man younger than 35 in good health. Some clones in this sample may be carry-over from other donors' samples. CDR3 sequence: CASSLTRSSYNEQFF. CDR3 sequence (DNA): TGTGCCAGCAGCTTAACGAGGAGCTCCTACAATGAGCAGTTCTTC.